This T cell receptor beta chain was retrieved from a study of T-cell reconstitution after alpha-beta-depleted transplantation in children. Unique molecular identifiers were built into the TCRbeta library. In TCRdb, the PCR reads were re-called with MiXCR into one record per CDR3 protein. The sample consists of roughly 400,000 distinct CDR3 sequences, around 21% of them appearing once. The CDR3 has 15 amino acids. V was pared by 5 bases and J by 5 bases, with 9 bases of the junction left unmatched. This chain connects TRBV12-3 or TRBV12-4 to TRBJ1-1; 9 bases align to TRBD1. This clonotype was sampled from a human donor who donated a stem cell graft to a child with acute myeloid leukemia. The sample consisted of PBMCs from the stem cell graft donor, taken from the stem cell graft. The DNA for the CDR3 is TGTGCCAGCAGTCGCTTGACAGGGGGAGGGACTGAAGCTTTCTTT. It translates to CASSRLTGGGTEAFF.